Listed below are T cell receptor beta chains from one sample, sequenced in a study of blood T cell repertoires in COVID-19. Sequenced by immunoSEQ multiplex PCR; TCRdb stores in-frame clones only, minus some. Of around 230,000 clones listed, 70% to 85% are singletons. Sequencing input: PBMCs or T cells enriched from blood (not recorded which). Receptors originate from a man between 40 and 49 years old who had recovered from COVID-19. The CDR3 runs from the conserved cysteine through the conserved F or W. D genes are given only for firm matches. Clone size is stated in some rows and not others, as once, few, many or a class when expanded.

clone_size,v_call,j_call,d_call,cdr3_nt,cdr3_aa
NA,TRBV27,TRBJ2-4,TRBD1,TGTGCCAGCAGTTACAGGGGCATTCAGTACTTC,CASSYRGIQYF
NA,TRBV12-5,TRBJ2-3,NA,TGTGCTAGTGGTTTGGGGACTAAAAGCTCACCTAGCACAGATACGCAGTATTTT,CASGLGTKSSPSTDTQYF
NA,TRBV7-9,TRBJ1-1,NA,TGTGCCAGCAGCTTAGTGGCGAACACTGAAGCTTTCTTT,CASSLVANTEAFF
NA,TRBV11-3,TRBJ1-6,NA,TGTGCCAGCACCCCCACGACAGGCTCTGGACCCCTCCACTTT,CASTPTTGSGPLHF
NA,TRBV14,TRBJ2-2,TRBD2,TGTGCCAGCAGCCAGCTTTCGGGACTAGAGGACACCGGGGAGCTGTTTTTT,CASSQLSGLEDTGELFF
NA,TRBV29-1,TRBJ2-7,TRBD2,TGCAGGGGGGGAGGGGCTCAAAGCCCCTACGAGCAGTACTTC,CRGGGAQSPYEQYF
NA,TRBV5-1,TRBJ1-2,NA,TGCGCCAGCAGCCCGTCGTCACCCTCGAGTCCGGGGACCTTC,CASSPSSPSSPGTF
NA,TRBV5-1,TRBJ2-7,NA,TGCGCCAGCAGCTATACACCGGGAAGCGAGGAGGCCGAGCAGTACTTC,CASSYTPGSEEAEQYF
NA,TRBV14,TRBJ2-7,NA,TGTGCCAGCAGCCACGCCTACGAGCAGTACTTC,CASSHAYEQYF
NA,TRBV7-6,TRBJ2-1,NA,TGTGCCAGCAGCTTAGCAGGGGTCTACAATGAGCAGTTCTTC,CASSLAGVYNEQFF
NA,TRBV5-1,TRBJ1-1,NA,TGCGCCAGCAGCTTGGACAGGGTGAACACTGAAGCTTTCTTT,CASSLDRVNTEAFF
NA,TRBV19,TRBJ1-5,NA,TGTGCCAGTAGACAGTTACAGGGACGCAATCAGCCCCAGCATTTT,CASRQLQGRNQPQHF
NA,TRBV3-1/TRBV3-2,TRBJ2-7,TRBD1,TGTGCCAGCAGCCATGGACAGGGCCACGAGCAGTACTTC,CASSHGQGHEQYF
few,TRBV12-3/TRBV12-4,TRBJ1-5,TRBD1,TGTGCCAGCACCACACAGGGGGATCAGCCCCAGCATTTT,CASTTQGDQPQHF
NA,TRBV2,TRBJ2-1,NA,TGTGCCAGCACTCGACACAGGGAATACAATGAGCAGTTCTTC,CASTRHREYNEQFF
NA,TRBV6-1,TRBJ2-1,TRBD2,TGTGCCAGCAGTGAGCGGGGGAGCTCCTACAATGAGCAGTTCTTC,CASSERGSSYNEQFF
NA,TRBV5-1,TRBJ1-3,NA,TGCGCCAGCAGCTTGGCAGGTTATGGAAACACCATATATTTT,CASSLAGYGNTIYF
NA,TRBV9,TRBJ1-3,NA,TGTGCCAGCAGCGCGAGTTGGAGGACCTACTCTGGAAACACCATATATTTT,CASSASWRTYSGNTIYF
NA,TRBV10-2,TRBJ2-7,NA,TGCGCCAGCAGTGAGGACTTACTCGGGGGCGAGCAGTACTTC,CASSEDLLGGEQYF
NA,TRBV3-1/TRBV3-2,TRBJ1-2,TRBD1,TGTGCCAGCAGCCAAGAATTGACAGGGGGTCGTTATGGCTACACCTTC,CASSQELTGGRYGYTF
NA,TRBV4-3,TRBJ1-1,NA,TGCGCCAGCAGCTCCGACAGGAACACTGAAGCTTTCTTT,CASSSDRNTEAFF
NA,TRBV5-5,TRBJ2-7,NA,TGTGCCAGCAGTCATAGTTACGAGCAGTACTTC,CASSHSYEQYF
NA,TRBV3-1/TRBV3-2,TRBJ1-1,TRBD1,TGTGCCAGCAGTACCCCCAGGGGGATCACTGAAGCTTTCTTT,CASSTPRGITEAFF
once,TRBV4-3,TRBJ2-5,NA,TGCGCCAGCAGCCAAGGGCCCCCGCAGGGACAAGAGACCCAGTACTTC,CASSQGPPQGQETQYF
NA,TRBV2,TRBJ1-1,TRBD1,TGTGCCAGCAGTGACAGGGGGCAGGGCACTGAAGCTTTCTTT,CASSDRGQGTEAFF
NA,TRBV5-1,TRBJ2-3,TRBD2,TGCGCCAGCAGCCCCGGGACTAGCGGATACACAGATACGCAGTATTTT,CASSPGTSGYTDTQYF
NA,TRBV5-1,TRBJ2-3,TRBD2,TGCGCCAGCAGCTCCGGGACTAGCCGAGATACGCAGTATTTT,CASSSGTSRDTQYF